This T cell receptor beta chain was sequenced for a study of neoadjuvant anti-PD-1 for oral cavity cancer. Germline values: CDR1 SGHVS, CDR2 FNYEAQ. Trimming cost V 1 base and J 3 bases, with 9 bases left between them. The CDR3 runs to 14 residues. Time point here: after neoadjuvant nivolumab, at surgical resection. Measured with immunoSEQ multiplex PCR; TCRdb has only the in-frame clones, and not every one. The sample contains fewer than 15,000 clones, roughly 74% of which appear only once. The specimen was PBMCs, collected after nivolumab (anti-PD-1) treatment. This sequence originates from a person between 40 and 79 years old with oral cavity squamous cell carcinoma. The chain joins TRBV7-6 to TRBJ1-1; D is uncertain. This CDR3 is CASSLDGWDTEAFF. CDR3 sequence (DNA): TGTGCCAGCAGCTTAGACGGGTGGGACACTGAAGCTTTCTTT. Together with reference TRBV7-6 and TRBJ1-1, the CDR3 gives the full variable domain: GAGVSQSPRYKVTKRGQDVALRCDPISGHVSLYWYRQALGQGPEFLTYFNYEAQQDKSGLPNDRFSAERPEGSISTLTIQRTEQRDSAMYRCASSLDGWDTEAFFGQGTRLTVV.